The 16 T cell receptor beta chains below were found in one sample sequenced in a study of CD8 T cells in ankylosing spondylitis. In TCRdb, the 5' RACE reads were re-called with MiXCR into one record per CDR3 protein. The sample has 250,000 to 350,000 distinct CDR3 sequences, about a fifth seen once. What was sequenced was blood, either unsorted or a sorted T cell fraction (not recorded which). The receptors come from a female donor with ankylosing spondylitis or in good health (not recorded which).

This clonotype has only a few counts. V usage is TRBV7-2 and J usage is TRBJ2-7; D is unresolved. Germline CDR1 is SGHTA and CDR2 is FQGNSA. V was shortened by 4 bases and J by 4 bases, with 11 bases between the two germline ends. The CDR3 length is 13 residues. In DNA form, the CDR3 reads TGTGCCAGCAGCTACCCTCCCCTATACGAGCAGTACTTC. It codes for CASSYPPLYEQYF.

This clonotype was counted only a few times. The chain employs TRBV19 and TRBJ2-5, with 7 bases aligning to TRBD2. Trimming took 4 bases from V and 3 from J; bases not matched to a gene: 5. Germline values: CDR1 LNHDA, CDR2 SQIVND (reference sequence). The CDR3 extends over 14 amino acids. CDR3 sequence reads: CASSTRDYKETQYF. CDR3 nucleotides: TGTGCCAGTAGTACCCGGGACTACAAAGAGACCCAGTACTTC.

A few counts support this clonotype. The chain joins TRBV7-3 to TRBJ2-3, with unresolved D. Germline CDR1 and CDR2: SGHTA and FQGTGA. Trimming pared 0 bases from V and 2 bases from J, leaving 6 bases between. CDR3 size: 14 residues. The CDR3 spells CASSLTGTTDTQYF. CDR3 nucleotide sequence: TGTGCCAGCAGCTTAACGGGAACCACAGATACGCAGTATTTT.

The chain carries TRBV27 and TRBJ1-5; D is perhaps TRBD1 (5 bases). Trimming removed 0 bases at V and 6 bases at J, with 18 bases between. CDR3 length: 17 residues. Germline assignment: CDR1 MNHEY and CDR2 SMNVEV (reference sequence). The CDR3 DNA is TGTGCCAGCAGTTTATCGGGCGGGAAGTGGAGGGGTCAGCCCCAGCATTTT. This encodes CASSLSGGKWRGQPQHF.

The V and J genes are TRBV3-1 and TRBJ2-1, with D unresolved. Trimming shortened V by 0 bases and J by 10 bases, and 13 bases separated the two germline ends. The V gene's germline CDR1 is LGHDT and CDR2 YNNKEL (reference sequence). The CDR3 contains 14 residues. CDR3 sequence reads: CASSQDLVLKEQFF. The CDR3 nucleotides are TGTGCCAGCAGCCAAGATCTTGTCCTAAAGGAGCAGTTCTTC.

This clonotype came up many times. The chain is built from TRBV24-1 and TRBJ2-1; 8 bases are a match to TRBD2. Per the germline V gene, CDR1 is KGHDR and CDR2 is SFDVKD. CDR3 length equals 17 residues. The junction had 13 bases not matched to a gene; V was cut back by 4 bases and J by 6 bases. In DNA, the CDR3 is TGTGCCACCAGTGACCGAACCGGGACTAGTTTAGGCAATGAGCAGTTCTTC. Amino acids: CATSDRTGTSLGNEQFF.

This clonotype was seen ten or more times. CDR3 coding DNA: TGCAGTGCTAGAGAGGGGCAAACCTATGGCTACACCTTC. Its translation is CSAREGQTYGYTF. V is TRBV20-1 and J is TRBJ1-2; D is possibly TRBD1 (5 bases). The CDR3 totals 13 residues. Per the germline V gene, CDR1 is DFQATT and CDR2 is SNEGSKA (reference sequence). V was clipped by 0 bases and J by 4 bases, with 9 bases between them.

This clonotype was recorded a few times. The rearrangement joins TRBV19 to TRBJ2-3; D gene ambiguous. This CDR3 region has 15 residues. Germline CDR1 LNHDA, CDR2 SQIVND (reference sequence). V lost 4 bases and J 1 base, leaving 12 bases between the germline ends. CDR3 region: CASSTLLGGTDTQYF. As DNA, the CDR3 is TGTGCCAGTAGTACCCTCTTGGGCGGCACAGATACGCAGTATTTT. The complete variable domain, with remaining parts taken from reference TRBV19 and TRBJ2-3, reads DGGITQSPKYLFRKEGQNVTLSCEQNLNHDAMYWYRQDPGQGLRLIYYSQIVNDFQKGDIAEGYSVSREKKESFPLTVTSAQKNPTAFYLCASSTLLGGTDTQYFGPGTRLTVL.

The chain joins TRBV9 to TRBJ2-7, with D uncertain. CDR1 and CDR2 from the germline V gene are SGDLS and YYNGEE. The CDR3 runs to 13 residues. V lost 0 bases and J 4 bases, leaving 8 bases between the germline ends. The CDR3 loop reads CASSVAPQYEQYF. The DNA of the CDR3 is TGTGCCAGCAGCGTAGCCCCACAGTACGAGCAGTACTTC.

This clonotype appeared a few times. The chain combines TRBV7-6 with TRBJ2-1; D gene ambiguous. Looked up from germline, CDR1 is SGHVS and CDR2 is FNYEAQ. The V gene lost 5 bases and the J gene lost 5 bases, with 13 bases spanning the gap. This CDR3 comprises 14 residues. The CDR3 loop reads CASSPVGYHNEQFF. CDR3 in DNA: TGTGCCAGCAGCCCGGTGGGGTACCACAATGAGCAGTTCTTC.

The CDR3 nucleotides are TGTGCCAGCATTAGCCAGGGACAAGAGACCCAGTACTTC. It yields the protein CASISQGQETQYF. The rearrangement uses TRBV6-6 and TRBJ2-5; D may be TRBD1 (5 bases). The CDR3 sequence is 13 residues long. The germline V and J ends were trimmed by 7 bases and 2 bases, with 11 bases remaining between them. Germline V gene sequence: CDR1 MNHNY, CDR2 SVGAGI (reference sequence).

This clonotype was observed many times. The chain uses TRBV12-3 or TRBV12-4 and TRBJ1-1; TRBD1 matches 7 bases. The trim removed 2 bases at V and 1 base at J, leaving 1 base unmatched. This CDR3 is 14 amino acids long. CDR3 region: CASSLHRGNTEAFF. The CDR3 region has the DNA TGTGCCAGCAGTTTACACAGGGGGAACACTGAAGCTTTCTTT.

This clonotype was seen a handful of times. The chain is built from TRBV12-5 and TRBJ2-1, with D unclear. The CDR3 has 14 residues. V was clipped by 2 bases and J by 9 bases, with 14 bases between them. Germline values: CDR1 LGHNT, CDR2 FRNRAP. The CDR3 is CASGLPSWTGEQFF. The DNA for the CDR3 is TGTGCTAGTGGTTTGCCCTCTTGGACGGGTGAGCAGTTCTTC. The complete variable domain, with remaining parts taken from reference TRBV12-5 and TRBJ2-1, reads DARVTQTPRHKVTEMGQEVTMRCQPILGHNTVFWYRQTMMQGLELLAYFRNRAPLDDSGMPKDRFSAEMPDATLATLKIQPSEPRDSAVYFCASGLPSWTGEQFFGPGTRLTVL.

The chain links TRBV25-1 to TRBJ2-1, with D possibly being TRBD1 or TRBD2 (6 bases each). The germline CDR1 and CDR2 sequences are MGHDK and SYGVNS. Trimming took off 10 bases at V and 6 bases at J, with 19 bases between the two ends. The CDR3 loop spans 14 amino acids. The CDR3 spells CAIPLGGRCNEQFF. As DNA, the CDR3 is TGTGCCATCCCTTTAGGGGGGAGGTGCAATGAGCAGTTCTTC.

This CDR3 is CAWNQRSGRSEQFF. In DNA form, the CDR3 reads TGTGCCTGGAATCAACGTAGCGGGAGATCTGAGCAGTTCTTC. The rearrangement links TRBV30 to TRBJ2-1, with 9 bases matching TRBD2. Germline V gene lookup returns CDR1 GTSNPN and CDR2 SVGIG (reference sequence). The CDR3 runs to 14 residues. Germline trimming cut 4 bases from V and 9 bases from J; bases unmatched to any gene: 10.

There are many counts of this clonotype. The chain recombines TRBV6-5 with TRBJ2-1; no definite D call. The V gene's germline CDR1 is MNHEY and CDR2 SVGAGI. V lost 5 bases to trimming and J lost 3 bases, with 2 bases between them. CDR3 length: 11 residues. This CDR3 reads CASSNYNEQFF. The DNA for the CDR3 is TGTGCCAGCAGTAACTACAATGAGCAGTTCTTC.